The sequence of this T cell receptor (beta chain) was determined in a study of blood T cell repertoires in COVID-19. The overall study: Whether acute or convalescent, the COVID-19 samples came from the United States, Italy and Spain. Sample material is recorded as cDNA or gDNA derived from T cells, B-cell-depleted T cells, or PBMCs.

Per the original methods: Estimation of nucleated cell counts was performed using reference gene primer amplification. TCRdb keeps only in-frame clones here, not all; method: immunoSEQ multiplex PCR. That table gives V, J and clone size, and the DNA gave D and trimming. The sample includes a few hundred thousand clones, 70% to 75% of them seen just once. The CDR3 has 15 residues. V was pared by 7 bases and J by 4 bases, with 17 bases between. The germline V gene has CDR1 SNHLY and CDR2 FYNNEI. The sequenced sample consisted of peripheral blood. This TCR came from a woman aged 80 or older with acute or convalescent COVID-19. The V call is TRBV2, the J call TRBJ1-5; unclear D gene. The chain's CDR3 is CASKRESGANQPQHF. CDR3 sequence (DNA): TGTGCCAGCAAACGGGAATCCGGTGCGAATCAGCCCCAGCATTTT. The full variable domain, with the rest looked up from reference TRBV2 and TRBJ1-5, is EPEVTQTPSHQVTQMGQEVILRCVPISNHLYFYWYRQILGQKVEFLVSFYNNEISEKSEIFDDQFSVERPDGSNFTLKIRSTKLEDSAMYFCASKRESGANQPQHFGDGTRLSIL.